The clone carrying this TCR beta chain was recorded at least ten times. TCRdb independently ran MiXCR on the 5' RACE reads; one entry per CDR3 protein. The repertoire holds about 260,000 distinct CDR3 sequences, with roughly a quarter as singletons. This entry belongs to a study of CD8 T cells in ankylosing spondylitis. Germline CDR1 WSHSY, CDR2 SAAADI. Between the trimmed V and J ends, which lost 7 bases and 3 bases, there was a span of 4 bases. The CDR3 has 11 residues. The specimen was blood, either unsorted or a sorted T cell fraction (not recorded which). This sequence was found in a male donor with ankylosing spondylitis or in good health (not recorded which). The chain uses TRBV10-2 and TRBJ2-1, with D uncertain. Written as DNA, the CDR3 is TGCGCCAGCACCCTCTACAATGAGCAGTTCTTC. It specifies CASTLYNEQFF.